The sequence of this T cell receptor (beta chain) was determined in a study of blood T cell repertoires in COVID-19. The overall study: Specimens from acute and convalescent COVID-19 originated in the United States, Italy and Spain. T cells, B-cell-depleted T cells, or PBMCs provided the cDNA or gDNA that served as material.

Patients of the Seattle cohort, enrolled during active infection, were followed longitudinally. In the study's own analysis: Reference gene primer amplification in the assay estimated nucleated cell counts. Some clones are missing from TCRdb's copy, which holds only in-frame ones; the method was immunoSEQ multiplex PCR. For V, J and clone size, that table is used; D and trimming come from the DNA. The data show about 190,000 clones, over 75% seen once. CDR1 and CDR2 (germline): MNHNS, SASEGT. Deletions cut 3 bases from V and 7 bases from J, with 18 bases between. The length of the CDR3 is 15 residues.

The specimen sequenced was peripheral blood. The sequence was obtained from a man older than 75 with COVID-19, enrolled during active disease. The chain carries TRBV6-1 and TRBJ1-2, with D unclear. The CDR3 loop is CASSDLRGNEAGYTF. CDR3 bases: TGTGCCAGCAGTGATTTGCGAGGGAATGAAGCTGGCTACACCTTC.